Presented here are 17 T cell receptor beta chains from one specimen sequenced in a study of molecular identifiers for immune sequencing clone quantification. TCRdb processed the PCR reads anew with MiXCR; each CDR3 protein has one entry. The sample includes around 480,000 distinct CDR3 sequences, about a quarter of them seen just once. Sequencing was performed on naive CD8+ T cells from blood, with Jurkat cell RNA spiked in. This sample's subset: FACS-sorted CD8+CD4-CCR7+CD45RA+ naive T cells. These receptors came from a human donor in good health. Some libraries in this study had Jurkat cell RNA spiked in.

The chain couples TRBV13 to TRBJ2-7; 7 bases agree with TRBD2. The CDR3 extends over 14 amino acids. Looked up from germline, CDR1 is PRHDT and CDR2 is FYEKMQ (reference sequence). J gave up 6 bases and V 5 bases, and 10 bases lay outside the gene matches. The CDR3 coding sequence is TGTGCCAGCAGCCCATGGACTAGGCGGACCGAGCAGTACTTC. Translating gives CASSPWTRRTEQYF. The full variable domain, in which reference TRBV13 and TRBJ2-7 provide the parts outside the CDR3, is AAGVIQSPRHLIKEKRETATLKCYPIPRHDTVYWYQQGPGQDPQFLISFYEKMQSDKGSIPDRFSAQQFSDYHSELNMSSLELGDSALYFCASSPWTRRTEQYFGPGTRLTVT.

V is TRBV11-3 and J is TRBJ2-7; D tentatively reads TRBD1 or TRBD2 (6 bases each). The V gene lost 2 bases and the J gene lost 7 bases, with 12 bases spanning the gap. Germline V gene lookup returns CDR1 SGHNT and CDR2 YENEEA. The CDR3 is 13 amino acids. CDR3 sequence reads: CASSLRGAEEQYF. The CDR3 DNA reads TGTGCCAGCAGCTTAAGGGGGGCGGAAGAGCAGTACTTC. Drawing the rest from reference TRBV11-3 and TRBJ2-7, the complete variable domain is EAGVVQSPRYKIIEKKQPVAFWCNPISGHNTLYWYLQNLGQGPELLIRYENEEAVDDSQLPKDRFSAERLKGVDSTLKIQPAELGDSAVYLCASSLRGAEEQYFGPGTRLTVT.

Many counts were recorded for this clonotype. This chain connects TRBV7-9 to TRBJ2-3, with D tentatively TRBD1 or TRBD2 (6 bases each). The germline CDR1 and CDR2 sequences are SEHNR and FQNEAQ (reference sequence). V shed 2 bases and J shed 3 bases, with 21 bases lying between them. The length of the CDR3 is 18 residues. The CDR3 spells CASSLSSGAPSLTDTQYF. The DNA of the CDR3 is TGTGCCAGCAGCTTATCATCGGGGGCCCCCTCTCTAACAGATACGCAGTATTTT.

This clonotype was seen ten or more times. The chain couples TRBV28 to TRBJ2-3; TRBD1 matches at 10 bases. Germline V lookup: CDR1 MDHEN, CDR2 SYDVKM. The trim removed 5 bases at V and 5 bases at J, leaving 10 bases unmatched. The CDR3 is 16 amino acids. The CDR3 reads CASSVTRDRGVDTQYF. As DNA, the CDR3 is TGTGCCAGCAGTGTGACCCGGGACAGGGGTGTAGATACGCAGTATTTT.

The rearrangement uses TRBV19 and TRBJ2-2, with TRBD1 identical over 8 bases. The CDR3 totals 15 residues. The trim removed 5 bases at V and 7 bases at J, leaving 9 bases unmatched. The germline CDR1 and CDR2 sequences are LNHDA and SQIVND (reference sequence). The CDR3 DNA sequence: TGTGCCAGTAGTGCATTTCAGGGGGCTGGCGGGGAGCTGTTTTTT. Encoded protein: CASSAFQGAGGELFF.

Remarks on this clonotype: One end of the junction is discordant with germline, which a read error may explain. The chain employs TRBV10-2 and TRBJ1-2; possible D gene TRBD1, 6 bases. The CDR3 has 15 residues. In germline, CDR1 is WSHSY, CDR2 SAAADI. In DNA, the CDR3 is TGCGCCGGCAGTGTAGAAGCAGGGGTAAACTATGGCTACACCTTC. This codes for CAGSVEAGVNYGYTF.

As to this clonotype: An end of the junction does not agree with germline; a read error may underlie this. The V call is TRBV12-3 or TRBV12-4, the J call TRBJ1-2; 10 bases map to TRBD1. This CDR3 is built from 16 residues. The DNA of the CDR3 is TGTGCCGGCAGTTCCCCCCGACAGGGGGCGAACTATGGCTACACCTTC. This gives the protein CAGSSPRQGANYGYTF.

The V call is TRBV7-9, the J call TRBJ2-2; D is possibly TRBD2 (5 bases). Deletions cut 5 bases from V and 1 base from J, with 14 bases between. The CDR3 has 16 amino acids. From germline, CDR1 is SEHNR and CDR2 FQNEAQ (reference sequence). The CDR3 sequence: CASSPPASGNTGELFF. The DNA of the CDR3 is TGTGCCAGCAGCCCGCCGGCCAGCGGGAACACCGGGGAGCTGTTTTTT.

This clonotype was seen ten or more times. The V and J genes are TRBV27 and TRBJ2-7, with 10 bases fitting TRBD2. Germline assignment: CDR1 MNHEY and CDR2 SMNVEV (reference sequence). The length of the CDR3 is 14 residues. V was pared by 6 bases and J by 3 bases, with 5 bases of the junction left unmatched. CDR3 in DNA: TGTGCCAGCAGCGCCGGGACTAGCGTCTACGAGCAGTACTTC. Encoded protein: CASSAGTSVYEQYF.

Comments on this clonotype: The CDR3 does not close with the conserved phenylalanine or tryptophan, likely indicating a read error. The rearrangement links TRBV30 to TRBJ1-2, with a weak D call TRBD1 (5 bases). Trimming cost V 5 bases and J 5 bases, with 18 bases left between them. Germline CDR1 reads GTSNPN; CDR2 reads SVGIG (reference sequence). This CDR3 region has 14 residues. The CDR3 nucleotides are TGTGCCTGGGAGCCAGGGACCCTAGGGTATGGCTACACCTAC. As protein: CAWEPGTLGYGYTY.

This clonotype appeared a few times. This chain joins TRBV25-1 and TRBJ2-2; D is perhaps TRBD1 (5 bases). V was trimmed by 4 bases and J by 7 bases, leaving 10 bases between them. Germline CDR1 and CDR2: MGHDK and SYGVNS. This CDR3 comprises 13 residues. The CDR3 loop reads CASSVLGHGELFF. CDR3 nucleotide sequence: TGTGCCAGCAGTGTATTGGGGCACGGGGAGCTGTTTTTT.

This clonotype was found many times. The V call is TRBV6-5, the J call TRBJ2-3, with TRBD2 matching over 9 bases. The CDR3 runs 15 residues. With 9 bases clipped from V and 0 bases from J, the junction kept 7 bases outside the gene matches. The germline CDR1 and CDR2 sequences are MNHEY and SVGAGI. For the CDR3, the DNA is TGTGCCAGTTCCCTAGCGGGATCTAGCACAGATACGCAGTATTTT. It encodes CASSLAGSSTDTQYF.

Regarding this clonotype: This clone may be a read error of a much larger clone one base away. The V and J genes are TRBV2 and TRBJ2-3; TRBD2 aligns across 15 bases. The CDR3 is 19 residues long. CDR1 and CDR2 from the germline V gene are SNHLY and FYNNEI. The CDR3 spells CASIGRTSGGASFQDAQYF. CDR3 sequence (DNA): TGTGCCAGCATCGGCCGGACTAGCGGGGGGGCCAGCTTTCAAGATGCGCAGTATTTT.

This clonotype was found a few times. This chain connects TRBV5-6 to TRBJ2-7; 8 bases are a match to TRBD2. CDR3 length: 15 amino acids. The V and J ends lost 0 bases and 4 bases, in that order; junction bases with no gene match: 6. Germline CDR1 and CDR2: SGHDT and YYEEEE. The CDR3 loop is CASSLVSGSLYEQYF. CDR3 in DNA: TGTGCCAGCAGCTTGGTAAGCGGGAGTCTATACGAGCAGTACTTC.

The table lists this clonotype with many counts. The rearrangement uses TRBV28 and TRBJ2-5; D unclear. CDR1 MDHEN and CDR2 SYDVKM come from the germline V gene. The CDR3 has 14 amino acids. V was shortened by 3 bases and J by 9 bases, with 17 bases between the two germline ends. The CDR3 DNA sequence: TGTGCCAGCAGTTTTAGTAGAGTCGGGTTGGCCCAGTACTTC. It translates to CASSFSRVGLAQYF.

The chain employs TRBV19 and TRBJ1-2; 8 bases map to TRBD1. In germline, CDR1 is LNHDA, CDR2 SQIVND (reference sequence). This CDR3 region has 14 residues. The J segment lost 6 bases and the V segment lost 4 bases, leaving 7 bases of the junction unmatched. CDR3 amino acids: CASSNQGQANGYTF. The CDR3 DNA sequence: TGTGCCAGTAGTAACCAGGGACAGGCTAATGGCTACACCTTC.

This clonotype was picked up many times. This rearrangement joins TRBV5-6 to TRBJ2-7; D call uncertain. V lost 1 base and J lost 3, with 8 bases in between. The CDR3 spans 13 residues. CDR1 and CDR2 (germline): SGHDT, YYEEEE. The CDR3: CASSLPSDYEQYF. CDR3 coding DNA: TGTGCCAGCAGCTTGCCCTCCGACTACGAGCAGTACTTC.